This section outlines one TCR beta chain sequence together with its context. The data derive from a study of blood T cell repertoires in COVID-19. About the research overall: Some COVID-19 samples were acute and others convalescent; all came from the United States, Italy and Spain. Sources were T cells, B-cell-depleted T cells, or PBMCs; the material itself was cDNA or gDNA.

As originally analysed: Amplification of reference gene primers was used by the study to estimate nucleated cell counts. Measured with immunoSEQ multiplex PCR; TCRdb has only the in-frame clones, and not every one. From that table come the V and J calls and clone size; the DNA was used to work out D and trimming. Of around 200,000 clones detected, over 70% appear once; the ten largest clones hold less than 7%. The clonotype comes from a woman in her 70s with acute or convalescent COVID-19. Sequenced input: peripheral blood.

The CDR3 loop is CATSRGQGDSPLHF. DNA of the CDR3: TGTGCCACCAGCAGAGGACAGGGGGATTCACCCCTCCACTTT. This chain links TRBV15 with TRBJ1-6, with 9 bases aligning to TRBD1. Germline CDR1 reads LNHNV; CDR2 reads YYDKDF (reference sequence). The ends lost 1 base at V and 8 bases at J; junction bases unmatched: 0. The CDR3 length is 14 residues.